This T cell receptor beta chain appears in the sequencing data of a study of blood T cell repertoires in COVID-19. Study summary: Sources were T cells, B-cell-depleted T cells, or PBMCs; the material itself was cDNA or gDNA.

Clinical histories supplied by participants themselves formed the basis of cohort assignment. What the recovered Cohort 3 donors had was two negative PCRs, clearance, or symptom resolution. Authors' processing steps: Nucleated cell number was recorded as an estimate derived from reference gene primer amplification. TCRdb's copy holds only in-frame clones and misses some; the assay was immunoSEQ multiplex PCR. That table supplies the V and J calls and clone size; D and trimming were determined from the DNA. The sample records 250,000 to 350,000 clones, roughly 89% being singletons. There are 13 residues in the CDR3. The germline V gene has CDR1 LNHDA and CDR2 SQIVND (reference sequence). V lost 1 base and J lost 8, with 9 bases in between.

The J gene is TRBJ2-1, the V gene TRBV19, with D possibly TRBD2 on 5 matching bases. This TCR derives from a woman younger than 30 who had recovered from COVID-19. The source material was PBMCs or T cells enriched from blood (not recorded which). DNA for the CDR3: TGTGCCAGTAGTATAGGGACTGTCCATGAGCAGTTCTTC. Residues: CASSIGTVHEQFF. Supplemented by reference TRBV19 and TRBJ2-1, the full variable domain reads DGGITQSPKYLFRKEGQNVTLSCEQNLNHDAMYWYRQDPGQGLRLIYYSQIVNDFQKGDIAEGYSVSREKKESFPLTVTSAQKNPTAFYLCASSIGTVHEQFFGPGTRLTVL.